The 7 T cell receptor beta chains presented below share a single source sample, sequenced in a study of cytomegalovirus exposure and HLA in healthy donors (dated by TCRdb to 2015 to 2018). To prepare the library, the immunoSEQ multiplex PCR assay was applied. For the multiplex PCR, a mixture combining 60 forward primers for TCR Vbeta segments and 13 reverse primers for TCR Jbeta segments was used. TCRdb holds this immuneACCESS table with in-frame rearrangements only. Some clones are missing; in checked studies, unresolved V genes explain under half, and the rest has no known cause. Counted in this sample were 110,000 or so clones; 78% of them appeared once. Under 1.5% of the sample belongs to the ten largest clones. The sequenced sample was PBMCs. All receptors come from a man aged 25 to 45 in good health and CMV-seronegative.

V gene TRBV6-1 combines with J gene TRBJ2-3; TRBD2 might be the D (6 bases). In germline, CDR1 is MNHNS, CDR2 SASEGT. The CDR3 runs to 13 residues. The V gene lost 10 bases and the J gene lost 1 base, with 12 bases spanning the gap. The chain's CDR3 is CATDPGGTDTQYF. CDR3 coding DNA: TGTGCCACCGACCCGGGGGGCACAGATACGCAGTATTTT.

CDR3 amino acids: CASSVDTTIYF. The CDR3 nucleotides read TGTGCCAGCAGCGTAGACACAACGATATATTTT. This sequence joins TRBV9 and TRBJ1-3, with unresolved D. Trimming pared 0 bases from V and 13 bases from J, leaving 8 bases between. This CDR3 spans 11 amino acids. CDR1 and CDR2 (germline): SGDLS, YYNGEE.

The V gene is TRBV7-8, the J gene TRBJ1-6, with 8 bases that match TRBD1. With 6 bases clipped from V and 7 bases from J, the junction kept 5 bases outside the gene matches. Germline-derived CDR1 and CDR2 are SGHVS and FQNEAQ. The CDR3 has 14 amino acids. The CDR3 region has the DNA TGTGCCAGCAGGTCCCCAGGGGGCAATTCACCCCTCCACTTT. Translated, it gives CASRSPGGNSPLHF.

The chain combines TRBV6-1 with TRBJ1-1; no reliable D call. The V end was cut by 3 bases, the J end by 3 bases, with 14 bases between. This CDR3 has 15 residues. Germline CDR1 is MNHNS and CDR2 is SASEGT. The CDR3 loop reads CASSELDSGDTEAFF. CDR3 DNA sequence: TGTGCCAGCAGTGAGTTGGACTCTGGGGACACTGAAGCTTTCTTT.

This clone showed up just once. The chain combines TRBV27 with TRBJ2-1; a possible D gene is TRBD1 (6 bases). V was trimmed by 4 bases and J by 6 bases, leaving 10 bases between them. Germline CDR1 reads MNHEY; CDR2 reads SMNVEV (reference sequence). The CDR3 length is 13 residues. CDR3 DNA: TGTGCCAGCAGTTCAGGGGCGCGCAATGAGCAGTTCTTC. Translating gives CASSSGARNEQFF.

The chain uses TRBV10-1 and TRBJ2-3, with TRBD2 identical over 8 bases. This CDR3 has 14 amino acids. Germline V gene sequence: CDR1 WNHNN, CDR2 SYGVQD (reference sequence). V gave up 5 bases and J gave up 5 bases; unmatched junction bases: 6. The CDR3, as DNA: TGCGCCAGCAGTAGCTCCCTAGCGGGAGATACGCAGTATTTT. Its protein is CASSSSLAGDTQYF.

This clone was seen a few times. J is TRBJ1-1 and V is TRBV10-2, with TRBD1 matching over 9 bases. Looked up from germline, CDR1 is WSHSY and CDR2 is SAAADI. This CDR3 contains 13 residues. J was trimmed by 6 bases and V by 5 bases; bases with no gene match: 4. This chain's CDR3 is CASSRDREAEAFF. CDR3 coding DNA: TGCGCCAGCAGTAGGGACAGGGAGGCTGAAGCTTTCTTT.